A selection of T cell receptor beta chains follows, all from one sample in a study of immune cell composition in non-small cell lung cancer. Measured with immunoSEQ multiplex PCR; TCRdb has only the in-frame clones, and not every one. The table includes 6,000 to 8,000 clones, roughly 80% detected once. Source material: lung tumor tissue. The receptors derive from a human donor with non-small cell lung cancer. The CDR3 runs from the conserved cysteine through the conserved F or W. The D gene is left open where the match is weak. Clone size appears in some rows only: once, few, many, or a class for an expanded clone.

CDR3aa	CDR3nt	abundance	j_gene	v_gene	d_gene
CASSEGGQGLGESPLHF	TGTGCCAGCAGTGAAGGAGGACAGGGGCTGGGAGAATCACCCCTCCACTTT	.	TRBJ1-6	TRBV10-3	TRBD1
CASSWGREQYF	TGTGCCAGCAGTTGGGGCCGCGAGCAGTACTTC	.	TRBJ2-7	TRBV27	.
CASGGTGGYYGYTF	TGTGCCAGCGGGGGGACAGGGGGCTACTATGGCTACACCTTC	once	TRBJ1-2	TRBV2	TRBD1
CASLQGSQDGYTF	TGTGCCAGCCTACAGGGGAGTCAGGATGGCTACACCTTC	once	TRBJ1-2	TRBV6-5	TRBD1
CASSAGNTIYF	TGTGCCAGCAGCGCTGGAAACACCATATATTTT	.	TRBJ1-3	TRBV11-2	.
CASSYSSGGTDTQYF	TGCGCCAGCAGCTATTCTAGCGGGGGCACAGATACGCAGTATTTT	few	TRBJ2-3	TRBV4-3	TRBD2
CASSSRTGYSSEQYF	TGTGCCAGCAGCTCCCGGACAGGCTATTCGAGCGAGCAGTACTTC	.	TRBJ2-7	TRBV5-8	TRBD1
CASSLHRENSPLHF	TGTGCCAGCAGTTTGCACAGGGAGAATTCACCCCTCCACTTT	.	TRBJ1-6	TRBV28	.
CASSLNGGITDTQYF	TGTGCCAGCAGCTTAAACGGCGGAATCACAGATACGCAGTATTTT	.	TRBJ2-3	TRBV7-3	.
CASSSIGAGGQQFF	TGTGCCAGCAGCTCCATAGGAGCGGGGGGGCAGCAGTTCTTC	few	TRBJ2-1	TRBV5-4	TRBD2
CASSFDRDLSNTEAFF	TGTGCCAGCAGCTTTGACAGGGACCTCTCGAACACTGAAGCTTTCTTT	.	TRBJ1-1	TRBV5-4	TRBD1
CASSQEKGRAGANVLTF	TGCGCCAGCAGCCAAGAAAAAGGGAGGGCTGGGGCCAACGTCCTGACTTTC	once	TRBJ2-6	TRBV4-3	TRBD2
CATSRDQEGATEAFF	TGTGCCACCAGCAGAGATCAGGAAGGGGCCACTGAAGCTTTCTTT	few	TRBJ1-1	TRBV15	.
CASTRDRGHNEQFF	TGTGCCAGCACCCGGGACAGGGGTCACAATGAGCAGTTCTTC	.	TRBJ2-1	TRBV6-1	TRBD1
CASSLDYQETQYF	TGTGCCAGCAGCTTGGATTACCAAGAGACCCAGTACTTC	once	TRBJ2-5	TRBV5-4	.
CASSVRTGMNTEAFF	TGTGCCAGCAGCGTACGTACAGGGATGAACACTGAAGCTTTCTTT	.	TRBJ1-1	TRBV9	.
CASSMTAGANYGYTF	TGTGCCAGTAGTATGACGGCAGGGGCCAACTATGGCTACACCTTC	few	TRBJ1-2	TRBV19	.
CASSFRRQPNLLSLQLSTDTQYF	TGTGCCAGCAGTTTTCGCCGTCAGCCAAACCTCCTCAGCTTACAGCTTAGCACAGATACGCAGTATTTT	.	TRBJ2-3	TRBV28	.
CASSQRGSGANVLTF	TGCGCCAGCAGTCAAAGGGGGTCTGGGGCCAACGTCCTGACTTTC	.	TRBJ2-6	TRBV4-1	.
CASSLEGQFNQPQHF	TGTGCCAGCAGCTTAGAGGGACAGTTTAATCAGCCCCAGCATTTT	few	TRBJ1-5	TRBV7-9	TRBD1